Listed here are 18 T cell receptor beta chains from one sample, sequenced in a study of blood T cell repertoires in COVID-19. TCRdb keeps only in-frame clones here, not all; method: immunoSEQ multiplex PCR. This table has fewer than 120,000 clones, roughly 82% appearing once. Specimen: peripheral blood. These TCRs come from a woman in her sixties with acute or convalescent COVID-19.

The chain employs TRBV7-2 and TRBJ1-2; TRBD1 aligns across 8 bases. CDR1 SGHTA and CDR2 FQGNSA come from the germline V gene. This CDR3 comprises 14 residues. J lost 4 bases, V lost 5 bases, and 6 bases had no gene match. The CDR3 is CASSISDRAYGYTF. The CDR3 nucleotides are TGTGCCAGCAGCATTTCGGACAGGGCCTATGGCTACACCTTC.

The chain recombines TRBV6-5 with TRBJ1-3; maybe TRBD1 (6 bases). In germline, CDR1 is MNHEY, CDR2 SVGAGI. V lost 4 bases, J lost 2 bases, and 12 bases lay in between. This CDR3 comprises 15 residues. The chain's CDR3 is CASSFSGVPGNTIYF. The CDR3 coding sequence is TGTGCCAGCAGTTTTTCAGGGGTCCCTGGAAACACCATATATTTT.

The gene calls are TRBV6-5 and TRBJ1-4; 7 bases fit TRBD1. Losses at the gene ends were 2 bases for V and 6 bases for J; bases not matched to a gene: 3. The CDR3 covers 14 residues. Per the germline V gene, CDR1 is MNHEY and CDR2 is SVGAGI. The CDR3 DNA follows: TGTGCCAGCAGTTACGGCAGGGGGGATGAAAAACTGTTTTTT. Its translation: CASSYGRGDEKLFF.

The CDR3 is CASSLAVSGSPLHF. CDR3 DNA: TGTGCCAGCAGCTTGGCCGTGAGTGGTTCACCCCTCCACTTT. The chain is built from TRBV5-5 and TRBJ1-6; no clear D gene. The CDR3 is 14 residues long. Germline CDR1 SGHKS, CDR2 YYEKEE (reference sequence). V gave up 0 bases and J gave up 9 bases, with 10 bases separating them.

The rearrangement joins TRBV30 to TRBJ1-1; D unclear. The V end lost 0 bases, the J end lost 1 base, and 9 bases lay between the germline ends. Germline V CDR1 and CDR2: GTSNPN, SVGIG (reference sequence). CDR3 length: 14 residues. This chain's CDR3 is CAWSVLSPNTEAFF. Written as DNA, the CDR3 is TGTGCCTGGAGTGTTTTATCCCCGAACACTGAAGCTTTCTTT.

The chain joins TRBV14 to TRBJ2-1; D gene ambiguous. Germline V gives CDR1 SGHDN, CDR2 FVKESK. CDR3 length: 13 residues. The V gene lost 3 bases and the J gene lost 9 bases, with 12 bases spanning the gap. The CDR3 sequence is CASSHGAPGEQFF. CDR3 nucleotide sequence: TGTGCCAGCAGCCATGGCGCCCCGGGTGAGCAGTTCTTC.

This clone appeared a single time. The CDR3 sequence is CAWISGGSYEQYF. CDR3 nucleotides: TGTGCCTGGATTAGCGGGGGATCCTACGAGCAGTACTTC. The gene calls are TRBV30 and TRBJ2-7, with 9 bases identical to TRBD2. Germline CDR1 and CDR2: GTSNPN and SVGIG (reference sequence). This CDR3 has 13 amino acids. Trimming at V came to 4 bases and at J to 1 base, leaving 2 bases not matched to a gene.

The chain recombines TRBV6-5 with TRBJ2-1, with 8 positions matching TRBD1. Trimming at V came to 6 bases and at J to 7 bases, leaving 11 bases not matched to a gene. This CDR3 is built from 15 residues. Germline CDR1 MNHEY, CDR2 SVGAGI. CDR3 in amino acids: CASRIPGQATNEQFF. CDR3 in DNA: TGTGCCAGCAGGATCCCGGGACAGGCGACAAATGAGCAGTTCTTC.

This clone appeared a few times. This CDR3 is CASSEWWGAQPQHF. The CDR3 coding sequence is TGTGCCAGCAGTGAATGGTGGGGAGCTCAGCCCCAGCATTTT. This chain links TRBV25-1 with TRBJ1-5; no reliable D call. V was trimmed by 1 base and J by 6 bases, leaving 10 bases between them. Per the germline V gene, CDR1 is MGHDK and CDR2 is SYGVNS. This CDR3 spans 14 amino acids.

The chain has TRBV2 and TRBJ2-3, with D possibly being TRBD1 (7 bases). The CDR3 extends over 15 amino acids. V was trimmed by 4 bases and J by 5 bases, leaving 16 bases between them. Germline V gene data show CDR1 as SNHLY and CDR2 as FYNNEI. The CDR3 loop is CASSGVGGGEDTQYF. Written as DNA, the CDR3 is TGTGCCAGCAGTGGTGTAGGGGGCGGGGAAGATACGCAGTATTTT.

V and J are TRBV5-1 and TRBJ1-1; 7 bases are shared with TRBD1. V shed 2 bases, J shed 3 bases, and the junction held 4 bases outside the gene matches. The CDR3 contains 14 residues. Germline CDR1 is SGHRS and CDR2 is YFSETQ. CDR3 sequence reads: CASSFLTGYTEAFF. CDR3 in DNA: TGCGCCAGCAGCTTTTTGACAGGGTACACTGAAGCTTTCTTT.

The chain combines TRBV5-4 with TRBJ1-2, with no clear D. This CDR3 region has 12 residues. The germline V gene encodes CDR1 SGHNT and CDR2 YYREEE (reference sequence). The V end lost 6 bases, the J end lost 3 bases, and 9 bases lay between the germline ends. The CDR3 sequence is CASKIQHYGYTF. CDR3 nucleotide sequence: TGTGCCAGCAAAATACAGCACTATGGCTACACCTTC.

The rearrangement links TRBV5-1 to TRBJ2-2; TRBD2 aligns across 7 bases. The CDR3 contains 15 residues. Germline lookup yields CDR1 SGHRS and CDR2 YFSETQ. V shed 0 bases, J shed 7 bases, and the junction held 6 bases outside the gene matches. CDR3 residues: CASSLGFGGSGELFF. CDR3 nucleotide sequence: TGCGCCAGCAGCTTGGGATTTGGCGGGAGCGGGGAGCTGTTTTTT.

Only one count was recorded for this clone. The chain carries TRBV7-2 and TRBJ1-2; D is perhaps TRBD1 (6 bases). Germline assignment: CDR1 SGHTA and CDR2 FQGNSA. Trimming left V 5 bases short and J 8 bases short, with 15 bases between. The CDR3 is 13 amino acids. The CDR3, as DNA: TGTGCCAGCAGCATCCCCGCAAGGGGGGGCTACACCTTC. Protein: CASSIPARGGYTF.

The chain recombines TRBV5-4 with TRBJ2-1, with 8 bases that match TRBD2. Germline V gene data show CDR1 as SGHNT and CDR2 as YYREEE (reference sequence). V trimming: 6 bases; J trimming: 7 bases; junction bases outside the gene matches: 6. The CDR3 length is 13 residues. The CDR3 is CASTGTRKNEQFF. In nucleotides, the CDR3 is TGTGCCAGCACAGGGACTAGGAAGAATGAGCAGTTCTTC.

The chain employs TRBV7-8 and TRBJ1-1; D is perhaps TRBD1 (6 bases). Germline-derived CDR1 and CDR2 are SGHVS and FQNEAQ. The germline V and J ends were trimmed by 6 bases and 7 bases, with 21 bases remaining between them. This CDR3 contains 15 residues. The CDR3 here is CASRDIRGLGGEAFF. CDR3 bases: TGTGCCAGCAGGGACATCAGGGGTTTAGGGGGTGAAGCTTTCTTT.

The chain carries TRBV5-5 and TRBJ2-7; TRBD1 agrees at 8 bases. This CDR3 is 14 amino acids long. Germline CDR1 reads SGHKS; CDR2 reads YYEKEE (reference sequence). The V segment lost 3 bases and the J segment 6 bases; nucleotides outside the gene matches: 8. The CDR3 loop reads CASSSQDRVSEQYF. DNA of the CDR3: TGTGCCAGCAGCTCACAGGACAGGGTGTCCGAGCAGTACTTC.

In this sample, this clone turned up once. This chain joins TRBV12-3 or TRBV12-4 and TRBJ2-7; 8 positions match TRBD1. J lost 9 bases, V lost 6 bases, and 10 bases had no gene match. The CDR3 covers 13 residues. The CDR3: CASSDRGQGAQYF. The CDR3 DNA sequence: TGTGCCAGCAGCGACCGAGGACAGGGCGCGCAGTACTTC.